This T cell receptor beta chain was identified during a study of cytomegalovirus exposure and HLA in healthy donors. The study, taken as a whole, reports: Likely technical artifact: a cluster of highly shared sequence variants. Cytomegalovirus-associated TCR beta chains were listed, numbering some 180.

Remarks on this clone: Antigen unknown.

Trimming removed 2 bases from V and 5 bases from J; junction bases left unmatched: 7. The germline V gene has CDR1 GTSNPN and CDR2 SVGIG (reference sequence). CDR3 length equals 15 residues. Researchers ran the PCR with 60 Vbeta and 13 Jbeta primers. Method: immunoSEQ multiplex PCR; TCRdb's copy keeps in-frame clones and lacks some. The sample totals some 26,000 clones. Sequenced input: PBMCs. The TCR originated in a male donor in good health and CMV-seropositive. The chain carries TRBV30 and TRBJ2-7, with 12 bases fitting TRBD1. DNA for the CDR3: TGTGCCTGGAGTCCTATGGGACAGGGGGCCGACGAGCAGTACTTC. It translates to CAWSPMGQGADEQYF. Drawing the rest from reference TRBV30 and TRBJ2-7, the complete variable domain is SQTIHQWPATLVQPVGSPLSLECTVEGTSNPNLYWYRQAAGRGLQLLFYSVGIGQISSEVPQNLSASRPQDRQFILSSKKLLLSDSGFYLCAWSPMGQGADEQYFGPGTRLTVT.